This T cell receptor beta chain was captured in a study of blood T cells in healthy people across ages. The CDR3 extends over 16 amino acids. CDR1 and CDR2 from the germline V gene are SGHTA and FQGNSA. J was trimmed by 6 bases and V by 5 bases; bases with no gene match: 15. Primed by a sample-barcoded 5' primer and a J-beta primer mix, a second PCR proceeded for about 7 to 11 cycles. TCRdb reprocessed the 5' RACE reads via MiXCR and lists one record per CDR3 protein. This table holds about 1.1 million distinct CDR3 sequences, more than 30% found once. Input material: blood. The rearrangement uses TRBV7-2 and TRBJ1-2; 7 bases line up with TRBD1. The source is a man between 18 and 35 years old in good health. Here the CDR3 reads CASSPRAYRGMDGYTF. CDR3 nucleotides: TGTGCCAGCAGCCCTAGGGCCTACAGGGGTATGGATGGCTACACCTTC.